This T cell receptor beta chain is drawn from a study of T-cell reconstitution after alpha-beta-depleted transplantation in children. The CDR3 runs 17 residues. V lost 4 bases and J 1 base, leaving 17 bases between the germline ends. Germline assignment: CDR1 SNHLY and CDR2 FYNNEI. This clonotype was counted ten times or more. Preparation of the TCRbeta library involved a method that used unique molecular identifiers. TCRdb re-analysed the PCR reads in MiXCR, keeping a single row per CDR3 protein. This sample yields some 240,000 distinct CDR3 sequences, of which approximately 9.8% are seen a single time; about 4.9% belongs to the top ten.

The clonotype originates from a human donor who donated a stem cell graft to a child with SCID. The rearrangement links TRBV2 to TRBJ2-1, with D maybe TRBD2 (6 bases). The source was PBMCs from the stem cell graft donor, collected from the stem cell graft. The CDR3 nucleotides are TGTGCCAGCAGTGTCCCCTACGGGGAGGCGTCCTACAATGAGCAGTTCTTC. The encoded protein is CASSVPYGEASYNEQFF.